This note documents a single T cell receptor beta chain sequence. Its specificity is not known. There were TCR beta CDR3 regions amplified from RNA transcripts. First-round RT-PCR with HTBI primers amplified the TCR CDR3 region. TCRdb re-derived calls from the multiplex PCR reads in MiXCR, one entry per CDR3 protein. The table records hundreds of thousands of distinct CDR3 sequences, around 20% of them present only once. The ends were cut back, 5 bases at V and 0 bases at J, with 16 bases in the middle. The CDR3 is 16 residues long. Germline-derived CDR1 and CDR2 are SGHRS and YFSETQ. This sample stems from a study of T cells in Graves' hyperthyroidism and ophthalmopathy. Study-wide findings and caveats: Also found in blood were most expanded thyroid clonotypes above 0.001.

Sample: blood. The TCR sequence derives from a man younger than 45 with Graves' ophthalmopathy. The chain carries TRBV5-1 and TRBJ2-3; tentative D call: TRBD1 (6 bases). CDR3 nucleotides: TGCGCCAGCAGAACCGGAACCGGGACAAGCACAGATACGCAGTATTTT. As protein: CASRTGTGTSTDTQYF.